These 26 T cell receptor beta chains were sequenced from one sample in a study of blood T cell repertoires in COVID-19. Assay: immunoSEQ multiplex PCR; the TCRdb copy retains only in-frame clones and omits some. The sample records roughly 260,000 clones, around four fifths being singletons. What was sequenced was peripheral blood. Receptors originate from a woman in her 70s with acute or convalescent COVID-19.

The CDR3 region is CATSDLYSSTDTQYF. CDR3 nucleotides: TGTGCCACCAGTGATTTGTACAGTTCCACAGATACGCAGTATTTT. V is TRBV24-1 and J is TRBJ2-3; D is uncertain. V was cut by 0 bases and J by 2 bases, with 8 bases left in between. Germline CDR1 is KGHDR and CDR2 is SFDVKD. The CDR3 is made up of 15 amino acids.

J is TRBJ1-2 and V is TRBV5-1; D is perhaps TRBD1 (6 bases). The CDR3 is 14 amino acids. V lost 5 bases and J 1 base, leaving 12 bases between the germline ends. Germline values: CDR1 SGHRS, CDR2 YFSETQ. CDR3 region: CASSWTDDNYGYTF. CDR3 bases: TGCGCCAGCAGTTGGACAGACGATAACTATGGCTACACCTTC. The variable domain in full, with the rest retrieved from reference TRBV5-1 and TRBJ1-2, is KAGVTQTPRYLIKTRGQQVTLSCSPISGHRSVSWYQQTPGQGLQFLFEYFSETQRNKGNFPGRFSGRQFSNSRSEMNVSTLELGDSALYLCASSWTDDNYGYTFGSGTRLTVV.

V and J are TRBV14 and TRBJ1-4; D ambiguous. Germline loops: CDR1 SGHDN, CDR2 FVKESK. This CDR3 region has 13 residues. The V end was cut by 2 bases, the J end by 10 bases, with 11 bases between. DNA for the CDR3: TGTGCCAGCAGCCAACAAGAGTTCGGAAAACTGTTTTTT. This translates into CASSQQEFGKLFF. Complete variable domain (other parts from reference TRBV14 and TRBJ1-4): EAGVTQFPSHSVIEKGQTVTLRCDPISGHDNLYWYRRVMGKEIKFLLHFVKESKQDESGMPNNRFLAERTGGTYSTLKVQPAELEDSGVYFCASSQQEFGKLFFGSGTQLSVL.

The chain links TRBV6-5 to TRBJ1-6; D is undetermined. The length of the CDR3 is 15 residues. The germline V gene has CDR1 MNHEY and CDR2 SVGAGI. V shed 4 bases and J shed 6 bases, with 13 bases lying between them. The CDR3 is CASSSPPGANSPLHF. In DNA form, the CDR3 reads TGTGCCAGCAGTTCCCCCCCGGGAGCTAATTCACCCCTCCACTTT.

V usage is TRBV28 and J usage is TRBJ2-7; maybe TRBD2 (6 bases). Germline V gene sequence: CDR1 MDHEN, CDR2 SYDVKM. The CDR3 has 14 amino acids. V was trimmed by 5 bases and J by 7 bases, leaving 18 bases between them. DNA for the CDR3: TGTGCCAGCAGTCTCGGGACTGGCTTATGGGAGCAGTACTTC. Translating gives CASSLGTGLWEQYF.

The chain recombines TRBV6-6 with TRBJ1-4, with D tentatively TRBD1 (5 bases). This CDR3 is built from 13 residues. The V gene lost 4 bases and the J gene lost 5 bases, with 8 bases spanning the gap. CDR1 is MNHNY and CDR2 is SVGAGI in the germline V gene (reference sequence). CDR3 in DNA: TGTGCCAGCAGTTTGGACAAAAATGAAAAACTGTTTTTT. Its translation is CASSLDKNEKLFF.

V and J are TRBV4-2 and TRBJ1-6, with D perhaps TRBD1 (6 bases). Trimming took off 7 bases at V and 8 bases at J, with 18 bases between the two ends. CDR1 LGHNA and CDR2 YNFKEQ come from the germline V gene. The CDR3 contains 15 residues. The CDR3 region has the DNA TGTGCCAGCAACCCGTCCGGGACATCTGATTCACCCCTCCACTTT. As protein: CASNPSGTSDSPLHF.

This clone was counted between two and nine times. J is TRBJ1-3 and V is TRBV9; no clear D gene. This CDR3 has 16 amino acids. V dropped 4 bases and J dropped 0 bases, with 14 bases sitting between them. CDR1 is SGDLS, CDR2 YYNGEE, per germline. The CDR3 DNA sequence: TGTGCCAGCAGCCCCATGAGCACGTCCTCTGGAAACACCATATATTTT. Translating gives CASSPMSTSSGNTIYF.

The rearrangement joins TRBV4-3 to TRBJ2-6; possibly TRBD2 for D (5 bases). The germline CDR1 and CDR2 sequences are LGHNA and YSLEER. V lost 5 bases to trimming and J lost 0 bases, with 14 bases between them. The length of the CDR3 is 17 residues. CDR3 sequence: CASSYGKGYSGANVLTF. In DNA form, the CDR3 reads TGCGCCAGCAGCTACGGGAAGGGCTACTCTGGGGCCAACGTCCTGACTTTC.

The rearrangement uses TRBV4-2 and TRBJ1-1, with D hard to call. V shed 3 bases and J shed 4 bases, with 15 bases lying between them. The CDR3 is 15 residues long. Germline-derived CDR1 and CDR2 are LGHNA and YNFKEQ. The CDR3: CASSQIQRSGTEAFF. In DNA, the CDR3 is TGTGCCAGCAGCCAGATCCAGAGATCGGGCACTGAAGCTTTCTTT.

V and J are TRBV3-1 (or the pseudogene TRBV3-2) and TRBJ2-3; 9 nucleotides match TRBD1. The junction had 4 bases not matched to a gene; V was cut back by 8 bases and J by 4 bases. This CDR3 is 13 amino acids long. Germline V lookup: CDR1 LGHDT, CDR2 YNNKEL (reference sequence). CDR3 region: CASARQGADTQYF. In DNA, the CDR3 is TGTGCCAGCGCCCGACAGGGGGCAGATACGCAGTATTTT.

The rearrangement joins TRBV5-1 to TRBJ1-4; the D gene is possibly TRBD1 (6 bases). V was trimmed by 0 bases and J by 4 bases, leaving 10 bases between them. Germline values: CDR1 SGHRS, CDR2 YFSETQ. This CDR3 is built from 15 residues. As DNA, the CDR3 is TGCGCCAGCAGCTTGGGAACAGGGAGTAATGAAAAACTGTTTTTT. It codes for CASSLGTGSNEKLFF. The full variable domain, its missing parts supplied by reference TRBV5-1 and TRBJ1-4, is KAGVTQTPRYLIKTRGQQVTLSCSPISGHRSVSWYQQTPGQGLQFLFEYFSETQRNKGNFPGRFSGRQFSNSRSEMNVSTLELGDSALYLCASSLGTGSNEKLFFGSGTQLSVL.

V gene TRBV6-1 combines with J gene TRBJ2-7; no firm D call. The CDR3 consists of 14 residues. Germline lookup yields CDR1 MNHNS and CDR2 SASEGT. The V gene lost 3 bases and the J gene lost 4 bases, with 13 bases spanning the gap. The CDR3 nucleotides are TGTGCCAGCAGTGAGCAGCACCCAGGTTACGAGCAGTACTTC. It is translated as CASSEQHPGYEQYF.

In this sample, this clone turned up once. The rearrangement links TRBV7-8 to TRBJ1-2; TRBD1 aligns across 7 bases. The CDR3 runs 16 residues. Germline-derived CDR1 and CDR2 are SGHVS and FQNEAQ. Trimming at V came to 1 base and at J to 4 bases, leaving 9 bases not matched to a gene. CDR3 region: CASSLVLGGAGYGYTF. CDR3 DNA sequence: TGTGCCAGCAGCTTAGTATTAGGGGGCGCTGGCTATGGCTACACCTTC.

This clone was observed a handful of times. The chain combines TRBV6-5 with TRBJ1-2; 9 nucleotides agree with TRBD1. CDR1 is MNHEY and CDR2 is SVGAGI in the germline V gene. The CDR3 has 14 residues. Trimming removed 2 bases from V and 7 bases from J; junction bases left unmatched: 5. The DNA of the CDR3 is TGTGCCAGCAGTTACCTACAGGGGGCAAGTGGCTACACCTTC. Residues: CASSYLQGASGYTF.

The rearrangement uses TRBV3-1 (or the pseudogene TRBV3-2) and TRBJ1-2; 9 nucleotides line up with TRBD1. The CDR3 contains 15 residues. The V gene end was trimmed by 4 bases and the J gene end by 2 bases; junction bases not matched to a gene: 5. The V gene's germline CDR1 is LGHDT and CDR2 YNNKEL (reference sequence). The CDR3 spells CASSLTTGGNYGYTF. In DNA, the CDR3 is TGTGCCAGCAGCCTAACGACAGGGGGGAACTATGGCTACACCTTC.

The chain couples TRBV5-1 to TRBJ2-7; a weak D match, TRBD1 (6 bases). Trimming removed 4 bases from V and 5 bases from J, with 16 bases in between. CDR3 length: 14 residues. Germline V lookup: CDR1 SGHRS, CDR2 YFSETQ. CDR3 region: CASSPAAGVHEQYF. CDR3 in DNA: TGCGCCAGCAGCCCGGCAGCAGGGGTCCACGAGCAGTACTTC.

The chain employs TRBV6-2 or TRBV6-3 and TRBJ2-1, with 8 bases identical to TRBD1. CDR1 is MNHEY and CDR2 is SVGEGT in the germline V gene. CDR3 length equals 17 residues. Unmatched junction bases numbered 10, after V lost 5 bases and J lost 1 base. The DNA of the CDR3 is TGTGCCAGCAGTAGGATTATTCAGGGGGCTTCCTACAATGAGCAGTTCTTC. Translating gives CASSRIIQGASYNEQFF.

The rearrangement joins TRBV24-1 to TRBJ1-2; 9 bases align to TRBD1. J gave up 7 bases and V 3 bases, and 8 bases lay outside the gene matches. The germline V gene has CDR1 KGHDR and CDR2 SFDVKD. This CDR3 is 15 amino acids long. The CDR3 here is CATSDGGQGFGGYTF. CDR3 nucleotides: TGTGCCACCAGTGATGGGGGACAGGGTTTTGGTGGCTACACCTTC.

This rearrangement joins TRBV7-2 to TRBJ2-3; D remains unclear. CDR1 is SGHTA and CDR2 is FQGNSA in the germline V gene. This CDR3 has 15 residues. Trimming cost V 3 bases and J 2 bases, with 12 bases left between them. The DNA of the CDR3 is TGTGCCAGCAGCTTGCTAGAGATCCCCACAGATACGCAGTATTTT. Translating gives CASSLLEIPTDTQYF.

Only a few counts were recorded for this clone. V is TRBV19 and J is TRBJ1-4; D gene ambiguous. Germline CDR1 is LNHDA and CDR2 is SQIVND (reference sequence). This CDR3 has 12 residues. Trimming removed 5 bases from V and 7 bases from J, with 8 bases in between. The CDR3 spells CASSASGEKLFF. CDR3 nucleotide sequence: TGTGCCAGTAGTGCGTCGGGTGAAAAACTGTTTTTT. Using reference TRBV19 and TRBJ1-4 for the parts outside the CDR3, the full variable domain is DGGITQSPKYLFRKEGQNVTLSCEQNLNHDAMYWYRQDPGQGLRLIYYSQIVNDFQKGDIAEGYSVSREKKESFPLTVTSAQKNPTAFYLCASSASGEKLFFGSGTQLSVL.

The chain is built from TRBV7-9 and TRBJ1-3, with a tentative D call TRBD1 (6 bases). CDR3 length: 18 residues. CDR1 is SEHNR, CDR2 FQNEAQ, per germline (reference sequence). V was trimmed by 4 bases and J by 0 bases, leaving 19 bases between them. CDR3 protein: CASSSSSGHESSGNTIYF. The CDR3 bases are TGTGCCAGCAGCTCATCCTCGGGACACGAGAGCTCTGGAAACACCATATATTTT. The complete variable domain, with remaining parts taken from reference TRBV7-9 and TRBJ1-3, reads DTGVSQNPRHKITKRGQNVTFRCDPISEHNRLYWYRQTLGQGPEFLTYFQNEAQLEKSRLLSDRFSAERPKGSFSTLEIQRTEQGDSAMYLCASSSSSGHESSGNTIYFGEGSWLTVV.

CDR3 in DNA: TGTGCCAGCAGCCCCGGAGGAGCGGGGTCTAGCCAGCCCCAGCATTTT. This codes for CASSPGGAGSSQPQHF. The chain recombines TRBV7-9 with TRBJ1-5; D gene uncertain. Germline values: CDR1 SEHNR, CDR2 FQNEAQ (reference sequence). Trimming stripped 5 bases from V and 7 bases from J, with 21 bases between. The CDR3 has 16 amino acids.

This clone has a handful of counts. The chain is built from TRBV4-2 and TRBJ1-1; the D gene is possibly TRBD1 (6 bases). The CDR3 is 13 residues long. Germline lookup yields CDR1 LGHNA and CDR2 YNFKEQ. V was trimmed by 2 bases and J by 7 bases, leaving 11 bases between them. The DNA for the CDR3 is TGTGCCAGCAGCCAACGGGGGGGGCATGAAGCTTTCTTT. This codes for CASSQRGGHEAFF.

This rearrangement joins TRBV6-1 to TRBJ1-3; D is uncertain. V dropped 1 base and J dropped 3 bases, with 7 bases sitting between them. CDR3 length: 14 amino acids. The germline V gene has CDR1 MNHNS and CDR2 SASEGT. CDR3 protein: CASSEGGFGNTIYF. The CDR3 nucleotides are TGTGCCAGCAGTGAAGGAGGGTTTGGAAACACCATATATTTT.

CDR3 sequence reads: CASSETTGNYGYTF. The CDR3, as DNA: TGCGCCAGCAGCGAAACCACAGGGAACTATGGCTACACCTTC. The chain links TRBV5-1 to TRBJ1-2, with D possibly being TRBD1 (6 bases). Germline V gene data show CDR1 as SGHRS and CDR2 as YFSETQ. V lost 4 bases and J 2 bases, leaving 12 bases between the germline ends. The CDR3 totals 14 residues.